Below, 27 T cell receptor beta chains from the same sample are listed, as sequenced in a study of T cell repertoires in cytomegalovirus infection. Via MiXCR, TCRdb re-called the reads, giving one row per CDR3 protein. The sample includes 800,000 to 950,000 distinct CDR3 sequences, less than 35% of them seen just once. Antigens of these TCRs are unknown. The material sequenced was cultured CD8+ T cells from PBMCs, taken from culture after CMV antigen stimulation. The receptors come from a human donor in good health (CMV status not recorded). Some clones in this sample may be carry-over from other donors' samples.

The gene calls are TRBV19 and TRBJ1-5; a possible D gene is TRBD1 (5 bases). This CDR3 has 15 amino acids. With 3 bases removed from V and 2 bases from J, the gap between germline ends came to 11 bases. The V gene's germline CDR1 is LNHDA and CDR2 SQIVND (reference sequence). The CDR3 region has the DNA TGTGCCAGTAGTATTGCGGGGGGAGGCAATCAGCCCCAGCATTTT. Amino acids: CASSIAGGGNQPQHF.

J is TRBJ1-2 and V is TRBV7-8; TRBD1 agrees at 7 bases. Germline CDR1 reads SGHVS; CDR2 reads FQNEAQ. The CDR3 runs 16 residues. After removal of 0 bases from V and 4 bases from J, the junction contained 8 bases not matched to a gene. CDR3 residues: CASSLARSDRVYGYTF. The CDR3 DNA reads TGTGCCAGCAGCTTAGCCCGGTCTGACAGGGTCTATGGCTACACCTTC.

The V gene is TRBV4-1, the J gene TRBJ2-3, with a tentative D call TRBD2 (6 bases). Germline V gene data show CDR1 as MGHRA and CDR2 as YSYEKL. The V gene lost 4 bases and the J gene lost 3 bases, with 17 bases spanning the gap. The CDR3 is 16 residues long. The CDR3 DNA is TGCGCCAGCAGCCCTGGACTACTTGTAGCGACAGATACGCAGTATTTT. Translation gives CASSPGLLVATDTQYF.

The chain joins TRBV19 to TRBJ2-7; 9 bases fit TRBD1. J was trimmed by 5 bases and V by 6 bases; bases with no gene match: 11. Germline CDR1 LNHDA, CDR2 SQIVND (reference sequence). The CDR3 covers 15 residues. CDR3 region: CASSGEGTGWHEQYF. In DNA form, the CDR3 reads TGTGCCAGTAGCGGTGAGGGGACAGGGTGGCACGAGCAGTACTTC.

This clonotype was seen more than once but under ten times. This sequence joins TRBV7-3 and TRBJ2-2, with D perhaps being TRBD1 or TRBD2 (6 bases each). The germline V gene encodes CDR1 SGHTA and CDR2 FQGTGA. V dropped 6 bases and J dropped 6 bases, with 11 bases sitting between them. This CDR3 contains 13 residues. In nucleotides, the CDR3 is TGTGCCAGCAGGCGGGACAACCCCGGGGAGCTGTTTTTT. It yields the protein CASRRDNPGELFF.

The gene calls are TRBV6-1 and TRBJ2-3; D call uncertain. Per the germline V gene, CDR1 is MNHNS and CDR2 is SASEGT. The germline V and J ends were trimmed by 4 bases and 4 bases, with 9 bases remaining between them. This CDR3 contains 13 residues. This CDR3 reads CASSGGSADTQYF. CDR3 bases: TGTGCCAGCAGTGGCGGCAGCGCAGATACGCAGTATTTT.

The sample holds a few counts of this clonotype. The V call is TRBV5-4, the J call TRBJ1-2; D unresolved. V gave up 7 bases and J gave up 2 bases, with 12 bases separating them. Germline lookup yields CDR1 SGHNT and CDR2 YYREEE (reference sequence). The CDR3 contains 13 residues. This chain's CDR3 is CASGEPGNYGYTF. CDR3 nucleotides: TGTGCCAGCGGCGAGCCGGGGAACTATGGCTACACCTTC.

The rearrangement joins TRBV6-1 to TRBJ2-5; 7 bases agree with TRBD1. The junction had 7 bases not matched to a gene; V was cut back by 6 bases and J by 0 bases. This CDR3 region has 15 residues. In germline, CDR1 is MNHNS, CDR2 SASEGT. CDR3 bases: TGTGCCAGCAGATTAAAACAGGGGTACCAAGAGACCCAGTACTTC. Encoded protein: CASRLKQGYQETQYF.

This clonotype was detected ten times or more. The V gene is TRBV10-3, the J gene TRBJ1-6, with D unclear. Trimming pared 3 bases from V and 11 bases from J, leaving 17 bases between. The V gene's germline CDR1 is ENHRY and CDR2 SYGVKD. The CDR3 totals 15 residues. The CDR3 region is CAISEKGSFKAPLHF. As DNA, the CDR3 is TGTGCCATCAGTGAAAAAGGCTCATTTAAGGCACCCCTCCACTTT.

This clonotype was counted ten times or more. The V gene is TRBV12-3 or TRBV12-4, the J gene TRBJ1-6; D is ambiguous. The CDR3 covers 12 residues. Trimming took 8 bases from V and 8 from J, leaving 10 bases between them. CDR3 in DNA: TGTGCCAGCGGTCCTGGGGATTCACCCCTCCACTTT. Protein sequence: CASGPGDSPLHF.

The CDR3 loop reads CSARVNEQFF. CDR3 sequence (DNA): TGCAGTGCTAGAGTGAATGAGCAGTTCTTC. V and J are TRBV20-1 and TRBJ2-1; unclear D gene. The CDR3 has 10 amino acids. From germline, CDR1 is DFQATT and CDR2 SNEGSKA (reference sequence). V was shortened by 1 base and J by 7 bases, with 2 bases between the two germline ends.

This clonotype was recorded a few times. This chain connects TRBV6-2 or TRBV6-3 to TRBJ2-5; tentatively, D is TRBD2 (6 bases). With 10 bases removed from V and 3 bases from J, the gap between germline ends came to 18 bases. The V gene's germline CDR1 is MNHEY and CDR2 SVGEGT. The CDR3 is 14 amino acids. The CDR3 nucleotides read TGTGCCACCTACCCGGGGGACCCCGAAGAGACCCAGTACTTC. As protein: CATYPGDPEETQYF.

This chain links TRBV2 with TRBJ1-2, with 8 nucleotides matching TRBD1. The junction had 7 bases not matched to a gene; V was cut back by 8 bases and J by 5 bases. The germline V gene encodes CDR1 SNHLY and CDR2 FYNNEI. The CDR3 consists of 13 residues. This chain's CDR3 is CASGGGTGYGYTF. The CDR3 region has the DNA TGTGCCAGCGGGGGGGGGACAGGATATGGCTACACCTTC. Using reference TRBV2 and TRBJ1-2 for the parts outside the CDR3, the full variable domain is EPEVTQTPSHQVTQMGQEVILRCVPISNHLYFYWYRQILGQKVEFLVSFYNNEISEKSEIFDDQFSVERPDGSNFTLKIRSTKLEDSAMYFCASGGGTGYGYTFGSGTRLTVV.

This clonotype came up a few times. The CDR3 bases are TGTGCCAGCAGTCTTAAGGTACAGGAAGAGGTCTATGGCTACACCTTC. Its protein is CASSLKVQEEVYGYTF. The chain has TRBV7-9 and TRBJ1-2; TRBD1 might be the D (5 bases). This CDR3 region has 16 residues. Germline values: CDR1 SEHNR, CDR2 FQNEAQ (reference sequence). Trimming removed 6 bases from V and 4 bases from J, with 21 bases in between.

Only a few counts were recorded for this clonotype. V is TRBV28 and J is TRBJ2-7; D may be TRBD1 (5 bases). CDR3 size: 14 residues. Germline V CDR1 and CDR2: MDHEN, SYDVKM. V dropped 5 bases and J dropped 0 bases, with 11 bases sitting between them. CDR3 bases: TGTGCCAGCAGTCAGGGAAGGCGCTCCTACGAGCAGTACGTC. Amino acids: CASSQGRRSYEQYV.

This rearrangement joins TRBV5-1 to TRBJ2-3; perhaps TRBD1 as D (6 bases). The CDR3 runs 14 residues. Germline assignment: CDR1 SGHRS and CDR2 YFSETQ. The germline V and J ends were trimmed by 8 bases and 1 base, with 14 bases remaining between them. The CDR3 DNA sequence: TGCGCCAGTACGACAGGTACTGGCACAGATACGCAGTATTTT. Translated, it gives CASTTGTGTDTQYF. Full variable domain (outside the CDR3, taken from reference TRBV5-1 and TRBJ2-3): KAGVTQTPRYLIKTRGQQVTLSCSPISGHRSVSWYQQTPGQGLQFLFEYFSETQRNKGNFPGRFSGRQFSNSRSEMNVSTLELGDSALYLCASTTGTGTDTQYFGPGTRLTVL.

This clonotype was counted at least ten times. The rearrangement joins TRBV7-2 to TRBJ1-5; D remains unclear. CDR3 size: 17 residues. V was shortened by 4 bases and J by 0 bases, with 16 bases between the two germline ends. Germline V lookup: CDR1 SGHTA, CDR2 FQGNSA. CDR3 sequence reads: CASSSSPDGYSNQPQHF. The CDR3, as DNA: TGTGCCAGCAGCTCTTCCCCGGACGGATATAGCAATCAGCCCCAGCATTTT.

This chain connects TRBV10-3 to TRBJ2-2; D tentatively fits TRBD1 or TRBD2 (5 bases each). Germline V gene lookup returns CDR1 ENHRY and CDR2 SYGVKD. V lost 6 bases, J lost 6 bases, and 17 bases lay in between. This CDR3 region has 15 residues. The CDR3 DNA follows: TGTGCCATCAGGGCCGACATGGTGGGGGCCGGGGAGCTGTTTTTT. Residues: CAIRADMVGAGELFF.

The chain joins TRBV6-1 to TRBJ2-3, with 10 bases aligning to TRBD2. The germline CDR1 and CDR2 sequences are MNHNS and SASEGT. This CDR3 is built from 16 residues. The V and J ends lost 4 bases and 4 bases, in that order; junction bases with no gene match: 8. CDR3 sequence: CASSVLAGELADTQYF. In DNA form, the CDR3 reads TGTGCCAGCAGTGTCCTAGCGGGGGAGCTGGCAGATACGCAGTATTTT.

As to this clonotype: A read error may produce the germline difference seen at one junction end. V is TRBV7-6 and J is TRBJ2-7; perhaps TRBD1 as D (6 bases). CDR1 is SGHVS and CDR2 is FNYEAQ in the germline V gene. CDR3 length: 18 amino acids. CDR3 region: CASSLGLSQGPGIYEQYF. The CDR3 DNA reads TGTGCCAGCAGCTTAGGGCTATCTCAGGGGCCCGGCATCTACGAGCAGTACTTT.

The chain links TRBV7-9 to TRBJ1-5; 8 bases align to TRBD1. Germline CDR1 SEHNR, CDR2 FQNEAQ (reference sequence). The junction had 10 bases not matched to a gene; V was cut back by 5 bases and J by 1 base. The CDR3 covers 17 residues. CDR3 protein: CASSTGQGVISNQPQHF. The CDR3 coding sequence is TGTGCCAGCAGCACAGGACAGGGCGTTATCAGCAATCAGCCCCAGCATTTT.

This chain uses TRBV4-3 with TRBJ1-4, with a weak D call TRBD1 (5 bases). V dropped 0 bases and J dropped 8 bases, with 16 bases sitting between them. The V gene's germline CDR1 is LGHNA and CDR2 YSLEER. The CDR3 runs to 16 residues. The chain's CDR3 is CASSQDGASSREKLFF. In DNA form, the CDR3 reads TGCGCCAGCAGCCAAGATGGGGCATCCAGTCGGGAAAAACTGTTTTTT.

The chain couples TRBV19 to TRBJ1-1; D remains unclear. The CDR3 is 13 amino acids. With 3 bases removed from V and 7 bases from J, the gap between germline ends came to 12 bases. Germline-derived CDR1 and CDR2 are LNHDA and SQIVND (reference sequence). The CDR3 bases are TGTGCCAGTAGTATGGGCAGTATAATTGAAGCTTTCTTT. This translates into CASSMGSIIEAFF.

The gene calls are TRBV20-1 and TRBJ2-7; TRBD2 matches 7 bases. The length of the CDR3 is 14 residues. Per germline, CDR1 DFQATT and CDR2 SNEGSKA (reference sequence). With V trimmed by 5 bases and J by 3 bases, 10 bases remained unmatched. CDR3 region: CSAGHRDYLYEQYF. As DNA, the CDR3 is TGCAGTGCTGGCCACCGGGACTACCTCTACGAGCAGTACTTC.

This clonotype was recorded a few times. The gene calls are TRBV5-1 and TRBJ2-1, with D hard to call. The length of the CDR3 is 16 residues. CDR1 and CDR2 (germline): SGHRS, YFSETQ. V lost 4 bases to trimming and J lost 0 bases, with 14 bases between them. CDR3 sequence: CASSPDLRSSYNEQFF. The CDR3 DNA follows: TGCGCCAGCAGCCCGGACCTCCGGAGCTCCTACAATGAGCAGTTCTTC. Full variable domain (outside the CDR3, taken from reference TRBV5-1 and TRBJ2-1): KAGVTQTPRYLIKTRGQQVTLSCSPISGHRSVSWYQQTPGQGLQFLFEYFSETQRNKGNFPGRFSGRQFSNSRSEMNVSTLELGDSALYLCASSPDLRSSYNEQFFGPGTRLTVL.

This clonotype showed up just a few times. The CDR3 sequence is CASSFSDITFYGYTF. Written as DNA, the CDR3 is TGTGCCAGCAGCTTTTCCGACATTACTTTTTATGGCTACACCTTC. This chain uses TRBV5-8 with TRBJ1-2; no clear D gene. This CDR3 is built from 15 residues. Germline assignment: CDR1 SGHTS and CDR2 YDEGEE. The germline V and J ends were trimmed by 2 bases and 5 bases, with 16 bases remaining between them.

This chain uses TRBV2 with TRBJ2-1; D gene unclear. Germline CDR1 and CDR2: SNHLY and FYNNEI. This CDR3 is built from 12 residues. The CDR3 here is CVIDSRLNEQFF. The CDR3 coding sequence is TGTGTCATTGACTCGCGACTCAATGAGCAGTTCTTC.